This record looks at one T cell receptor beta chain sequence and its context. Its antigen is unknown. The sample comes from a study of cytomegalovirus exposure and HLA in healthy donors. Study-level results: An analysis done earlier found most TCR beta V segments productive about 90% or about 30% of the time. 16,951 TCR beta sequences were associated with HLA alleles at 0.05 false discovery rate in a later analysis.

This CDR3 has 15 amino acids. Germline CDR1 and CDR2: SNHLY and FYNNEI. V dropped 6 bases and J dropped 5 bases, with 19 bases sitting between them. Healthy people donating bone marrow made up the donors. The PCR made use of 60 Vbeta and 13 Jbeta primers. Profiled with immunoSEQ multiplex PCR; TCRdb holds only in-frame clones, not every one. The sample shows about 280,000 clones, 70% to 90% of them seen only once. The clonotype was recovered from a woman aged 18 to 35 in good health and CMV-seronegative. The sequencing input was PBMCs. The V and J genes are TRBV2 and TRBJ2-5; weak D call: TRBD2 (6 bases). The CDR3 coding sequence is TGTGCCAGCAGCCCAAGAGGGGACTTCTGGGAGACCCAGTACTTC. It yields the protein CASSPRGDFWETQYF. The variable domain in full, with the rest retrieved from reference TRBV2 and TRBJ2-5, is EPEVTQTPSHQVTQMGQEVILRCVPISNHLYFYWYRQILGQKVEFLVSFYNNEISEKSEIFDDQFSVERPDGSNFTLKIRSTKLEDSAMYFCASSPRGDFWETQYFGPGTRLLVL.